The 25 T cell receptor beta chains in this list originate from one sample, sequenced in a study of blood T cells in healthy people across ages. Next came a second PCR, run for 7 to 11 cycles, which used a sample-barcoded 5' primer along with a J-beta primer mix. From the 5' RACE reads, TCRdb called clonotypes with MiXCR, one entry per CDR3 protein. The sample includes around 800,000 distinct CDR3 sequences, around 25% of them seen just once. The same sample was also studied in work on T cells of mothers and their children.

The sequenced sample consisted of blood. The receptor source for this set is a boy younger than 18 in good health.

This clonotype was observed a few times. The chain has TRBV12-3 or TRBV12-4 and TRBJ2-5; tentatively, D is TRBD2 (5 bases). Trimming removed 3 bases at V and 5 bases at J, with 10 bases between. The CDR3 is 13 residues long. In DNA form, the CDR3 reads TGTGCCAGCAGTTTCATGGAGGCGGAGACCCAGTACTTC. Residues: CASSFMEAETQYF.

J is TRBJ1-4 and V is TRBV18, with TRBD1 as a possible D gene (6 bases). Germline CDR1 and CDR2: KGHSH and LQKENI. V gave up 3 bases and J gave up 8 bases, with 16 bases separating them. CDR3 length: 15 amino acids. Here the CDR3 DNA reads TGTGCCAGCTCACCCTCTGTGGGGGGCGGGGAAAAACTGTTTTTT. Amino acids: CASSPSVGGGEKLFF.

This clonotype was seen only a few times. CDR3 bases: TGTGCCAGCAGTTCCCAGGCGGGGGGGCTTTCCGAGCAGTACTTC. Protein product: CASSSQAGGLSEQYF. The chain links TRBV12-3 or TRBV12-4 to TRBJ2-7; 9 positions match TRBD2. The length of the CDR3 is 15 residues. Trimming took 4 bases from V and 6 from J; bases not matched to a gene: 10.

The rearrangement joins TRBV18 to TRBJ1-2, with D tentatively TRBD1 (5 bases). Germline V lookup: CDR1 KGHSH, CDR2 LQKENI. V lost 3 bases and J 0 bases, leaving 14 bases between the germline ends. The CDR3 loop spans 16 amino acids. The CDR3 coding sequence is TGTGCCAGCTCACCCCAGCCAGGGTCGTCTAACTATGGCTACACCTTC. This translates into CASSPQPGSSNYGYTF. Full variable domain (outside the CDR3, taken from reference TRBV18 and TRBJ1-2): NAGVMQNPRHLVRRRGQEARLRCSPMKGHSHVYWYRQLPEEGLKFMVYLQKENIIDESGMPKERFSAEFPKEGPSILRIQQVVRGDSAAYFCASSPQPGSSNYGYTFGSGTRLTVV.

The chain carries TRBV7-9 and TRBJ1-6; D gene unclear. Germline V gene sequence: CDR1 SEHNR, CDR2 FQNEAQ (reference sequence). This CDR3 is built from 12 residues. V lost 5 bases to trimming and J lost 14 bases, with 13 bases between them. The CDR3 loop is CASSQRTGSLHF. The CDR3 DNA is TGTGCCAGCAGCCAAAGGACGGGATCCCTCCACTTT.

J is TRBJ2-1 and V is TRBV3-1; unclear D gene. The CDR3 sequence is 12 residues long. The germline gives CDR1 LGHDT, CDR2 YNNKEL (reference sequence). V lost 4 bases and J 9 bases, leaving 10 bases between the germline ends. CDR3 DNA sequence: TGTGCCAGCAGCCTCAGCTCTGTTGAGCAGTTCTTC. Residues: CASSLSSVEQFF.

This chain links TRBV14 with TRBJ2-1; 8 positions match TRBD1. Per the germline V gene, CDR1 is SGHDN and CDR2 is FVKESK. This CDR3 comprises 15 residues. V shed 5 bases and J 7 bases; nucleotides not matched to a gene: 10. The CDR3 sequence is CASSFSGQGWNEQFF. For the CDR3, the DNA is TGTGCCAGCAGCTTTAGCGGACAGGGTTGGAATGAGCAGTTCTTC.

Here the CDR3 DNA reads TGTGCCAGTGCCATCACTAGCGGACACACAGATACGCAGTATTTT. Translating gives CASAITSGHTDTQYF. The chain couples TRBV19 to TRBJ2-3; 8 bases are a match to TRBD2. Germline lookup yields CDR1 LNHDA and CDR2 SQIVND (reference sequence). The V and J ends lost 8 bases and 2 bases, in that order; junction bases with no gene match: 9. There are 15 residues in the CDR3.

In this sample, this clonotype turned up a few times. The chain employs TRBV30 and TRBJ2-1; D assignment may be TRBD1 or TRBD2 (6 bases each). This CDR3 contains 14 residues. Germline-derived CDR1 and CDR2 are GTSNPN and SVGIG (reference sequence). V dropped 5 bases and J dropped 3 bases, with 14 bases sitting between them. The CDR3 DNA reads TGTGCCTGGGCCGGCAGGGGAGGCTACAATGAGCAGTTCTTC. Its protein is CAWAGRGGYNEQFF.

This clonotype was counted between two and nine times. The chain is built from TRBV2 and TRBJ1-5, with a possible D match to TRBD1 (5 bases). With 2 bases removed from V and 4 bases from J, the gap between germline ends came to 12 bases. The CDR3 extends over 15 amino acids. Per the germline V gene, CDR1 is SNHLY and CDR2 is FYNNEI. The CDR3: CASSENRFLNQPQHF. CDR3 DNA sequence: TGTGCCAGCAGTGAAAACAGGTTTCTTAATCAGCCCCAGCATTTT.

This clonotype was seen a few times. This rearrangement joins TRBV10-3 to TRBJ2-2, with a possible D match to TRBD2 (6 bases). CDR3 length: 13 residues. Per germline, CDR1 ENHRY and CDR2 SYGVKD. CDR3 bases: TGTGCTATCGGGGGTCCGAACACCGGGGAGCTGTTTTTT. It encodes CAIGGPNTGELFF.

This clonotype has only a few counts. The rearrangement links TRBV2 to TRBJ2-3; TRBD1 aligns across 9 bases. Per the germline V gene, CDR1 is SNHLY and CDR2 is FYNNEI. The CDR3 has 15 amino acids. The trim removed 5 bases at V and 2 bases at J, leaving 5 bases unmatched. The CDR3, as DNA: TGTGCCAGCAGTCCCGGACAGGGGAACACAGATACGCAGTATTTT. Amino acid sequence: CASSPGQGNTDTQYF.

The chain uses TRBV15 and TRBJ2-5, with a tentative D call TRBD1 (7 bases). Trimming took off 5 bases at V and 2 bases at J, with 15 bases between the two ends. Germline CDR1 LNHNV, CDR2 YYDKDF (reference sequence). This CDR3 is built from 15 residues. CDR3 nucleotide sequence: TGTGCCACCAGCCCAGGGGGGACAGAGCAAGAGACCCAGTACTTC. Amino acids: CATSPGGTEQETQYF.

V is TRBV12-3 or TRBV12-4 and J is TRBJ2-4, with 8 nucleotides matching TRBD1. This CDR3 is 14 amino acids long. V lost 6 bases to trimming and J lost 5 bases; unmatched junction nucleotides: 6. The CDR3 reads CASSLTGAENIQYF. For the CDR3, the DNA is TGTGCCAGCAGCCTGACAGGGGCAGAAAACATTCAGTACTTC.

The table lists this clonotype with a few counts. The V and J genes are TRBV28 and TRBJ1-5; D gene uncertain. The V end lost 3 bases, the J end lost 6 bases, and 12 bases lay between the germline ends. From germline, CDR1 is MDHEN and CDR2 SYDVKM. CDR3 size: 14 residues. This CDR3 reads CASSFGDLGQPQHF. The DNA for the CDR3 is TGTGCCAGCAGTTTCGGGGATCTCGGTCAGCCCCAGCATTTT.

This chain links TRBV5-1 with TRBJ1-4; maybe TRBD1 (6 bases). CDR1 is SGHRS, CDR2 YFSETQ, per germline. The CDR3 is 16 residues long. Deletions cut 3 bases from V and 4 bases from J, with 16 bases between. CDR3 sequence reads: CASSSTGPDDNEKLFF. CDR3 nucleotide sequence: TGCGCCAGCAGCTCCACAGGGCCCGACGATAATGAAAAACTGTTTTTT. Variable domain in full (rest from reference TRBV5-1 and TRBJ1-4): KAGVTQTPRYLIKTRGQQVTLSCSPISGHRSVSWYQQTPGQGLQFLFEYFSETQRNKGNFPGRFSGRQFSNSRSEMNVSTLELGDSALYLCASSSTGPDDNEKLFFGSGTQLSVL.

This clonotype has more than one count but fewer than ten. The chain joins TRBV6-5 to TRBJ1-2; a possible D gene is TRBD1 (5 bases). Germline V gives CDR1 MNHEY, CDR2 SVGAGI. V lost 0 bases, J lost 2 bases, and 10 bases lay in between. CDR3 length equals 15 residues. The CDR3 spells CASSYSGTVNYGYTF. The CDR3 bases are TGTGCCAGCAGTTACTCGGGGACGGTGAACTATGGCTACACCTTC.

The sample holds a few counts of this clonotype. The V gene is TRBV6-6, the J gene TRBJ1-3; D is unclear. There are 11 residues in the CDR3. CDR1 and CDR2 from the germline V gene are MNHNY and SVGAGI (reference sequence). With 9 bases removed from V and 2 bases from J, the gap between germline ends came to 5 bases. The CDR3 DNA reads as TGTGCCAGTAGGGCTGGAAACACCATATATTTT. The encoded protein is CASRAGNTIYF.

This clonotype was picked up a small number of times. The genes are TRBV5-5 and TRBJ1-1; possible D gene TRBD1, 6 bases. The germline V gene encodes CDR1 SGHKS and CDR2 YYEKEE (reference sequence). V lost 0 bases and J lost 1, with 7 bases in between. This CDR3 contains 14 residues. As DNA, the CDR3 is TGTGCCAGCAGCTTGGTGACAGGGAACACTGAAGCTTTCTTT. Translation: CASSLVTGNTEAFF.

This clonotype was detected a few times. At one of its ends the junction is not consistent with the germline gene, which may arise from a read error. The J gene is TRBJ1-2, the V gene TRBV10-3; 10 positions agree with TRBD1. Germline CDR1 ENHRY, CDR2 SYGVKD. This CDR3 has 18 amino acids. CDR3 region: CAISDPTPDRGLSYDYTF. The DNA for the CDR3 is TGTGCCATCAGTGACCCCACGCCTGACAGGGGGCTTAGCTATGACTACACCTTC.

V is TRBV18 and J is TRBJ2-5; TRBD2 matches at 7 bases. V gave up 1 base and J gave up 4 bases; unmatched junction bases: 3. The CDR3 runs 14 residues. Per the germline V gene, CDR1 is KGHSH and CDR2 is LQKENI. This chain's CDR3 is CASSPRGSPETQYF. CDR3 DNA: TGTGCCAGCTCACCACGCGGGAGCCCAGAGACCCAGTACTTC.

V and J are TRBV12-3 or TRBV12-4 and TRBJ2-5; 9 bases align to TRBD1. The J call could be wrong; TRBJ2-1 is a better fit for the DNA end. The CDR3 has 14 residues. CDR3 in DNA: TGTGCCAGCAGTTCCCGGGACAGGGTGGATGAGCAGTTCTTC. It translates to CASSSRDRVDEQFF.

The chain links TRBV5-1 to TRBJ1-1; tentative D call: TRBD1 (5 bases). This CDR3 is 15 amino acids long. Germline values: CDR1 SGHRS, CDR2 YFSETQ. V was cut by 6 bases and J by 1 base, with 16 bases left in between. The CDR3 loop is CASTRGAIGNTEAFF. In nucleotides, the CDR3 is TGCGCCAGCACCCGGGGCGCGATCGGGAACACTGAAGCTTTCTTT.

V and J are TRBV7-3 and TRBJ2-1; the D gene is possibly TRBD2 (6 bases). Trimming took 3 bases from V and 8 from J, leaving 14 bases between them. Germline V gene lookup returns CDR1 SGHTA and CDR2 FQGTGA. CDR3 length equals 14 residues. CDR3 residues: CASSLAPGGDEQFF. CDR3 coding DNA: TGTGCCAGCAGCTTGGCGCCTGGCGGGGATGAGCAGTTCTTC.

This clonotype was seen more than once but under ten times. This rearrangement joins TRBV7-2 to TRBJ2-7, with D possibly being TRBD2 (5 bases). The CDR3 is 15 amino acids. The V end lost 0 bases, the J end lost 2 bases, and 11 bases lay between the germline ends. Germline assignment: CDR1 SGHTA and CDR2 FQGNSA. The CDR3 nucleotides are TGTGCCAGCAGCTTAGCGATGCACGGGGCCTACGAGCAGTACTTC. Protein product: CASSLAMHGAYEQYF.